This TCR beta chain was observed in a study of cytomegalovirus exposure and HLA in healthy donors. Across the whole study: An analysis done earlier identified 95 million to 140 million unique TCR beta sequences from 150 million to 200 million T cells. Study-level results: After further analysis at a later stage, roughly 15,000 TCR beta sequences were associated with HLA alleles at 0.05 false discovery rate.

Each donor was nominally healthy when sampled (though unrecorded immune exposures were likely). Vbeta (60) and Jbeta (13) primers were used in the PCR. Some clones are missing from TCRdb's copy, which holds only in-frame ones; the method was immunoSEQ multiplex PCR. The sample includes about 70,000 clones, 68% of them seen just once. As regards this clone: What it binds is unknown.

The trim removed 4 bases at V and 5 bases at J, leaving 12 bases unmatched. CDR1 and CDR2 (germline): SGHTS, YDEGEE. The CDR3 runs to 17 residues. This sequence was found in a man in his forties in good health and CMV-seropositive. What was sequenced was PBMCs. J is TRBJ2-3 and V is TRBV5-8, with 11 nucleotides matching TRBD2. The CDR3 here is CASSARTGTSGGDTQYF. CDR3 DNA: TGTGCCAGCAGCGCGCGGACCGGGACTAGCGGCGGAGATACGCAGTATTTT.